This is a list of T cell receptor beta chains from one sample in a study of early T cells in non-severe SARS-CoV-2 infection. MiXCR was run by TCRdb on the 5' RACE reads, yielding one entry per CDR3 protein. This sample has approximately 75,000 distinct CDR3 sequences, with around 4.2% found just once. The source material was whole blood, sampled at baseline. The receptor source for this set is an adult who was a healthcare worker with PCR-confirmed SARS-CoV-2 infection or an uninfected control (not recorded which). The donor label of this sample is uncertain. The CDR3 runs from the conserved cysteine through the conserved F or W. The order of the fields is J gene, V gene, CDR3 protein.

TRBJ1-6,TRBV19,CASSSDGYYNSPLHF
TRBJ1-2,TRBV5-4,CASSFGEVFYGYTF
TRBJ1-2,TRBV9,CASSVEGPTGNGYTF
TRBJ1-1,TRBV10-1,CASSRTGGVEAFF
TRBJ2-1,TRBV9,CASSVVGGGARNEQFF
TRBJ2-2,TRBV5-6,CASSLVGTGELFF
TRBJ1-1,TRBV5-4,CASSRGQAMNTEAFF
TRBJ2-1,TRBV7-2,CASSSDGSYNEQFF
TRBJ2-7,TRBV5-6,CASSLGLAERIPYEQYF
TRBJ2-3,TRBV3-1,CASSQDTSTDTQYF
TRBJ1-4,TRBV6-1,CASSEFLGENEKLFF